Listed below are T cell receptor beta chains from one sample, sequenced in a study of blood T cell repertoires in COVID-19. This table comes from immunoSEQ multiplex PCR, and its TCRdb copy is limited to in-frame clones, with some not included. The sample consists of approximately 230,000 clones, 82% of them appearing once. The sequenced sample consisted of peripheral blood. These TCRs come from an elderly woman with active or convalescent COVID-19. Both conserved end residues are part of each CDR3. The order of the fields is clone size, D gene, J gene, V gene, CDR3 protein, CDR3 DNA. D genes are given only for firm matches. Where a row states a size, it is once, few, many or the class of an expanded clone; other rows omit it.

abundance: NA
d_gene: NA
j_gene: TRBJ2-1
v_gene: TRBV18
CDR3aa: CASSPGAWGFSYNEQFF
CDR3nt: TGTGCCAGCTCACCAGGGGCGTGGGGTTTCTCCTACAATGAGCAGTTCTTC

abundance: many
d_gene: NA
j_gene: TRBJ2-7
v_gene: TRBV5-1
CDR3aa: CASSNTGKQQYF
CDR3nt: TGCGCCAGCAGCAACACAGGGAAGCAGCAGTACTTC

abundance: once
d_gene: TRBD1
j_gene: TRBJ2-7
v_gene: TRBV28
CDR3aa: CASSLSSIRGQGIVYEQYF
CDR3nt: TGTGCCAGCAGTTTATCTAGTATTCGGGGACAGGGTATTGTCTACGAGCAGTACTTC

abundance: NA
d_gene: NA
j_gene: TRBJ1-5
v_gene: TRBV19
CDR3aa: CASSRTVYSNQPQHF
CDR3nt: TGTGCCAGTAGCAGAACAGTTTATAGCAATCAGCCCCAGCATTTT

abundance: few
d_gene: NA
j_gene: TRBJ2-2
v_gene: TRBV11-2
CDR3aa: CASSFVQGTVGELFF
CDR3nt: TGTGCCAGCAGCTTCGTCCAGGGAACAGTCGGGGAGCTGTTTTTT

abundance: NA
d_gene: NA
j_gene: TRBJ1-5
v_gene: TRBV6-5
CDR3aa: CASIGDSNQPQHF
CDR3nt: TGTGCCAGCATCGGGGATAGCAATCAGCCCCAGCATTTT

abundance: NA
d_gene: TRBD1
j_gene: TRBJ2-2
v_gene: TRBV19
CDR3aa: CASSMGQGNTGELFF
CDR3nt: TGTGCCAGTAGTATGGGACAGGGGAACACCGGGGAGCTGTTTTTT

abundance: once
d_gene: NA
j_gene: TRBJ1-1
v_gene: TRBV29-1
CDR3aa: CSGGQLNTEAFF
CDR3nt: TGCAGCGGAGGACAGCTGAACACTGAAGCTTTCTTT

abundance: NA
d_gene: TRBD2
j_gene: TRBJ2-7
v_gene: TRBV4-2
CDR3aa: CASSQLGTSGSPYEQYF
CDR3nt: TGTGCCAGCAGCCAACTTGGGACTAGCGGGAGTCCCTACGAGCAGTACTTC

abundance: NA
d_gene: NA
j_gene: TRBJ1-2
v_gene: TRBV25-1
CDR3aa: CASSEMGTGTNYGYTF
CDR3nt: TGTGCCAGCAGTGAAATGGGAACAGGGACTAACTATGGCTACACCTTC

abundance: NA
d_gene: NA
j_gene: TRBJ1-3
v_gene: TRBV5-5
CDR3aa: CASSEEAGNTIYF
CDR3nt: TGTGCCAGCAGTGAGGAGGCTGGAAACACCATATATTTT

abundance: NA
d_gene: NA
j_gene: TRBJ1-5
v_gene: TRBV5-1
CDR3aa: CASSLAGDSNQPQHF
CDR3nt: TGCGCCAGCAGCTTGGCAGGGGATAGCAATCAGCCCCAGCATTTT

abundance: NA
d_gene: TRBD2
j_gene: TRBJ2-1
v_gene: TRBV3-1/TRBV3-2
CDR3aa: CASSQDRPSGGLLGSYNEQFF
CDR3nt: TGTGCCAGCAGCCAAGATCGGCCTAGCGGGGGCCTATTGGGCTCCTACAATGAGCAGTTCTTC

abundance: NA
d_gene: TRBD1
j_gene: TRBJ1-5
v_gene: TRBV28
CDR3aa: CASSQEGAGNQPQHF
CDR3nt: TGTGCCAGCAGCCAAGAGGGGGCGGGCAATCAGCCCCAGCATTTT

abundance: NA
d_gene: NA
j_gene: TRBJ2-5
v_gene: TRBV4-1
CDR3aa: CASSQEWRETQYF
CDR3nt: TGCGCCAGCAGCCAAGAATGGAGAGAGACCCAGTACTTC

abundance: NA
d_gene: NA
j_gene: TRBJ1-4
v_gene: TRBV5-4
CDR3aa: CVSSQGTVNEKLFF
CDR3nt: TGTGTCAGCAGCCAGGGGACCGTTAATGAAAAACTGTTTTTT

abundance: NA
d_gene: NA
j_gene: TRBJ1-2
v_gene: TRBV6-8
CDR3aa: CASSLPGRQRGGYTF
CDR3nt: TGTGCCAGCAGCCTTCCGGGCCGCCAAAGGGGTGGCTACACCTTC

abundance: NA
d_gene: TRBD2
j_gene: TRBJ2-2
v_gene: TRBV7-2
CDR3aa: CASSSSSGNTGELFF
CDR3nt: TGTGCCAGCAGCTCCTCTAGCGGGAACACCGGGGAGCTGTTTTTT

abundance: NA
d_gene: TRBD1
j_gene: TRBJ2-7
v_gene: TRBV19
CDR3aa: CASYRDRADEQYF
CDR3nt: TGTGCCAGCTACCGGGACAGGGCCGACGAGCAGTACTTC

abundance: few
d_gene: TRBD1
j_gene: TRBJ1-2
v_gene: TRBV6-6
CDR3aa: CASSPTGATYTF
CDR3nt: TGTGCCAGCAGTCCGACAGGGGCGACCTACACCTTC

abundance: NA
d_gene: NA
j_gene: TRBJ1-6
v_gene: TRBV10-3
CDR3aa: CAIGAGLESPLHF
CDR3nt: TGTGCCATCGGAGCAGGGTTAGAGTCACCCCTCCACTTT

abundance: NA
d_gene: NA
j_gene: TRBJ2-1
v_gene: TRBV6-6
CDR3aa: CASSYSGSPWFF
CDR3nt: TGTGCCAGCAGTTACTCTGGCTCACCATGGTTCTTC

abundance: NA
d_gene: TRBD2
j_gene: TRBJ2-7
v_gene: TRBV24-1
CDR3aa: CATSDSTSGRIYEQYF
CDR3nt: TGTGCCACCAGTGATTCGACTAGCGGGAGGATCTACGAGCAGTACTTC

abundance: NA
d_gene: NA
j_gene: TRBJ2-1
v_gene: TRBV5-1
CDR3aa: CASSLNQGFYNEQFF
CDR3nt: TGCGCCAGCAGCTTGAATCAGGGGTTCTACAATGAGCAGTTCTTC

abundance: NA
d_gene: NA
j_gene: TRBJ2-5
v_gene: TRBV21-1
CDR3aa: CASSPRVCLLVSRETQYF
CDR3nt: TGTGCCAGCAGCCCCCGGGTGTGTTTACTGGTCTCACGGGAGACCCAGTACTTC

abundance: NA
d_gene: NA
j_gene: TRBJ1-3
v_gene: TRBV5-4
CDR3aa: CASSQNGGGTGNTIYF
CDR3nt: TGTGCCAGCAGCCAAAATGGCGGGGGTACTGGAAACACCATATATTTT

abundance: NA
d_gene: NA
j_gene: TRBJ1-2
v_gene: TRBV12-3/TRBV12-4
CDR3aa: CASSFSVNYGYTF
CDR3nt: TGTGCCAGCAGTTTTTCCGTTAACTATGGCTACACCTTC

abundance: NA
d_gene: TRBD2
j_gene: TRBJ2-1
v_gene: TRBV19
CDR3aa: CASRQLAGGPHNEQFF
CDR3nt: TGTGCCAGTAGGCAACTAGCGGGGGGGCCCCACAATGAGCAGTTCTTC

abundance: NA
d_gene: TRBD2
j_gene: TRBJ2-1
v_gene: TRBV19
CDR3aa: CASSISSGRATEQFF
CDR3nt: TGTGCCAGTAGTATCTCTAGCGGGAGGGCCACTGAGCAGTTCTTC

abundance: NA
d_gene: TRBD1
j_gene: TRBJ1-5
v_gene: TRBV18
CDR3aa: CASSPTTGGNQPQHF
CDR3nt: TGTGCCAGCTCACCAACGACAGGGGGCAATCAGCCCCAGCATTTT

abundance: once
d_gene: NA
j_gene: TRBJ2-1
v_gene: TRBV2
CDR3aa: CAVSPDSYNEQFF
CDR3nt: TGTGCTGTCAGTCCGGACTCGTACAATGAGCAGTTCTTC

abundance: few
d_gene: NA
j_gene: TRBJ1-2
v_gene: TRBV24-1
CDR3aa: CATSAAGIGDYGYTF
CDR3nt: TGTGCCACCAGCGCGGCGGGGATCGGCGACTATGGCTACACCTTC

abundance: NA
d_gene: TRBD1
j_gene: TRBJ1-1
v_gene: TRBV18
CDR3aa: CASSPRGRGHDTEAFF
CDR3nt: TGTGCCAGCTCACCGCGCGGCAGGGGGCATGACACTGAAGCTTTCTTT

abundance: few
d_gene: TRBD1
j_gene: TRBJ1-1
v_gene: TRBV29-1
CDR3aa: CSVHRDRSFMNTEAFF
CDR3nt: TGCAGCGTCCACCGGGACAGAAGTTTCATGAACACTGAAGCTTTCTTT

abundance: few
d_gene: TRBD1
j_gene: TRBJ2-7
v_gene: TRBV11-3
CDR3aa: CASSASGGSYEQYF
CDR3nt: TGTGCCAGCAGCGCGTCAGGGGGCTCCTACGAGCAGTACTTC

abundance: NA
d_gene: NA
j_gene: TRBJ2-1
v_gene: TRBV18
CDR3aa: CASSQLSDNEQFF
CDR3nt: TGTGCCAGCTCACAACTATCGGACAATGAGCAGTTCTTC

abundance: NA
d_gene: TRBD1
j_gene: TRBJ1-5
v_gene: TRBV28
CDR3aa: CASGIQGANQPQHF
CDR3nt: TGTGCCAGCGGAATACAGGGGGCAAATCAGCCCCAGCATTTT

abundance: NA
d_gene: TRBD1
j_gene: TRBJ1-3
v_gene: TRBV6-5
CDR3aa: CASSTTGSGNTIYF
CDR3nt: TGTGCCAGCAGCACGACAGGGTCTGGAAACACCATATATTTT

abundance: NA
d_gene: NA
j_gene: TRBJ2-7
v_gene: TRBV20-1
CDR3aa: CSATQGYEQYF
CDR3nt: TGCAGTGCTACACAGGGCTACGAGCAGTACTTC

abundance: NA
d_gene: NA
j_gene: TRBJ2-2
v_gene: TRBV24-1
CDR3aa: CATSADLNTGELFF
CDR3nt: TGTGCCACCAGTGCTGACTTGAACACCGGGGAGCTGTTTTTT

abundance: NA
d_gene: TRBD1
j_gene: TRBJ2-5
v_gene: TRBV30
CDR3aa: CAWDRGKTQYF
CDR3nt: TGTGCCTGGGACAGGGGCAAGACCCAGTACTTC

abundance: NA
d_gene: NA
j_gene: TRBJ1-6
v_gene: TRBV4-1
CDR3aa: CASSQDSVGVSPLHF
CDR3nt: TGCGCCAGCAGCCAAGATTCCGTCGGGGTCTCACCCCTCCACTTT

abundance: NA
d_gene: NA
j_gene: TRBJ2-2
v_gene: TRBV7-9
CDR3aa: CASSFRATGSGELFF
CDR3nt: TGTGCCAGCAGCTTTCGGGCTACGGGGTCGGGGGAGCTGTTTTTT